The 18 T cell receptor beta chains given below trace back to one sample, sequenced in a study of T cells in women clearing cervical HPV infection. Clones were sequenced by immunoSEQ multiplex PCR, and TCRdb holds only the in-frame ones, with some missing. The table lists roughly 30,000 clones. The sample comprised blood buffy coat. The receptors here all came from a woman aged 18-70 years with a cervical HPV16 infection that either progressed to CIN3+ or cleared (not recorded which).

The covered CDR3 bases are TGTGCCAGCAGCTTAGTCCTGGGGGGGGACAATGAG. Translation gives CASSLVLGGDNE. The whole CDR3 region reads CASSLVLGGDNEQFF. The chain recombines TRBV7-2 with TRBJ2-1; TRBD2 agrees at 7 bases. The sequenced fragment ends 3 residues before the CDR3 boundary, so the rest is inferred from the germline J gene. Germline V CDR1 and CDR2: SGHTA, FQGNSA. CDR3 length equals 15 residues. V was pared by 1 base and J by 5 bases, with 5 bases of the junction left unmatched.

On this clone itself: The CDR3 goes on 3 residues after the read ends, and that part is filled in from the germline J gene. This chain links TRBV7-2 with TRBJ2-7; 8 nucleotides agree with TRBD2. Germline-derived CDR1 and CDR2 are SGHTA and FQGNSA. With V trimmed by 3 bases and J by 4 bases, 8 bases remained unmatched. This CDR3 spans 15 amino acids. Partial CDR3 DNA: TGTGCCAGCAGCTTCCGGGGGGGCGGAGGGTACGAG. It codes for CASSFRGGGGYE. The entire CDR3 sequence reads CASSFRGGGGYEQYF.

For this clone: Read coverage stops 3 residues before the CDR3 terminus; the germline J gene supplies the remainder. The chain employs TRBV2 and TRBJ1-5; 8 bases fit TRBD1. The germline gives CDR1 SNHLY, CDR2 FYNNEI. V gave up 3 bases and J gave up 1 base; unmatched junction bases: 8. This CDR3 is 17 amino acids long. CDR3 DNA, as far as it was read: TGTGCCAGCAGTGATGGGCAGGGGGCGAGGAGCAATCAGCCC. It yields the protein CASSDGQGARSNQP. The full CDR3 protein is CASSDGQGARSNQPQHF.

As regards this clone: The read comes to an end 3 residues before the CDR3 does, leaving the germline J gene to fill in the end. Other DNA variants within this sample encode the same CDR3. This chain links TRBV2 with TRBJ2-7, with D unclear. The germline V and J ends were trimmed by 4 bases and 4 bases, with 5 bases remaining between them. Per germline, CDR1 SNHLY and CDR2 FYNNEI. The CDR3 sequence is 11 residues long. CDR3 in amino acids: CASSAGYEQYF. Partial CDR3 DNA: TGTGCCAGCAGTGCAGGTTACGAG.

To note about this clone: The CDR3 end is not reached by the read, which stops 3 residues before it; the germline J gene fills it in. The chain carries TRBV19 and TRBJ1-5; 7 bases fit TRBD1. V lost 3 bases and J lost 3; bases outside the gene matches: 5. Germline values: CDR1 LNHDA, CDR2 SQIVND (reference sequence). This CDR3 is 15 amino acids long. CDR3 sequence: CASSISTGYNQPQHF. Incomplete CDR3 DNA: TGTGCCAGTAGTATTTCGACAGGGTACAATCAGCCC.

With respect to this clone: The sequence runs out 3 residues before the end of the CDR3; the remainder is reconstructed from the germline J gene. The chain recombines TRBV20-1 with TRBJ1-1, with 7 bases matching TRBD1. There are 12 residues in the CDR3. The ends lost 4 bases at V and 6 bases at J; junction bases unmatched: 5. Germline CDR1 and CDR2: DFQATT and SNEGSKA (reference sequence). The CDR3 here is CSAIPGGPEAFF. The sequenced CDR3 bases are TGCAGTGCTATTCCAGGGGGGCCTGAA.

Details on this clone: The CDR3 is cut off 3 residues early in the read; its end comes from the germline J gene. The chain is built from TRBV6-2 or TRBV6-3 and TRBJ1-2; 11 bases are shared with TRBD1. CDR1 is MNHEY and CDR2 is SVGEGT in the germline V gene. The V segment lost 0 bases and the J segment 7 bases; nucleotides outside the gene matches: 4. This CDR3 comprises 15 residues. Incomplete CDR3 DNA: TGTGCCAGCAGTTACTCCGGGACAGGGGGAGTTGGC. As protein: CASSYSGTGGVG. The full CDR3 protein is CASSYSGTGGVGYTF.

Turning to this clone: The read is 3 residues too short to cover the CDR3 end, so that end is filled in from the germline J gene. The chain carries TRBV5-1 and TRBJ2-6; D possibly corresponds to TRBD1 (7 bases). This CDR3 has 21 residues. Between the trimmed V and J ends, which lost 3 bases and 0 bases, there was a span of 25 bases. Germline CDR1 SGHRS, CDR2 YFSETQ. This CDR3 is CASSSGRGALMIDSGANVLTF. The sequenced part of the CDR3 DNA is TGCGCCAGCAGCTCGGGCAGGGGGGCCCTAATGATCGACTCTGGGGCCAACGTC.

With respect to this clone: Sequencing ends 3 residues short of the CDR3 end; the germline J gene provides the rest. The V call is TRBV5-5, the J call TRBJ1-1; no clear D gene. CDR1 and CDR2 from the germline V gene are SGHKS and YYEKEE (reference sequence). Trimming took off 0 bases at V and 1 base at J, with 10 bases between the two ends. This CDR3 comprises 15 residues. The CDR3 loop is CASSLVLTGNTEAFF. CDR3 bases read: TGTGCCAGCAGCTTGGTATTGACGGGGAACACTGAA.

CDR3 DNA, as far as it was read: TGTGCCAGCAGTGTTTCGCAAGCCCCTTCCTACGAG. The encoded protein is CASSVSQAPSYE. The whole CDR3 region reads CASSVSQAPSYEQYF. The gene calls are TRBV6-1 and TRBJ2-7, with D unclear. From the germline J gene comes the end of the CDR3, since the read stops 3 residues before it. The CDR3 covers 15 residues. V lost 4 bases to trimming and J lost 1 base, with 14 bases between them. Germline V gene sequence: CDR1 MNHNS, CDR2 SASEGT.

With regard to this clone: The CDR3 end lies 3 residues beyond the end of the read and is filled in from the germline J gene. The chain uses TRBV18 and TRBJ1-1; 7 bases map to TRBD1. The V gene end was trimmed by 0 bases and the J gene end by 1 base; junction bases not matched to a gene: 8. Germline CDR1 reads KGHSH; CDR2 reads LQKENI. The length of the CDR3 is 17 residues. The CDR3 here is CASSPPVRGHRNTEAFF. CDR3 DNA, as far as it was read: TGTGCCAGCTCACCACCGGTTAGGGGGCATAGGAACACTGAA.

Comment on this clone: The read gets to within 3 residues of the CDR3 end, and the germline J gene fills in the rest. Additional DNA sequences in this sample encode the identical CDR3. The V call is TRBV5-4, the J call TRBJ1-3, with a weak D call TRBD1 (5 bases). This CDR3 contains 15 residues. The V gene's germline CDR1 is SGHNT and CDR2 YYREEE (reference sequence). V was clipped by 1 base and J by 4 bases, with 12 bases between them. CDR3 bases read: TGTGCCAGCAGCTTGTCGGGGGGAGCAGGAAACACC. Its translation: CASSLSGGAGNT. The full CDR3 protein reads CASSLSGGAGNTIYF.

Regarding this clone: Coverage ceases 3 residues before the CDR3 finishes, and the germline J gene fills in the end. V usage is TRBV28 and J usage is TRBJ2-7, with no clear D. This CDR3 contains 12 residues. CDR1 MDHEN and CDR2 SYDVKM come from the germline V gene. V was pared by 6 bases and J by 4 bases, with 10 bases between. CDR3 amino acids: CASRAELYEQYF. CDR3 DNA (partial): TGTGCCAGCAGGGCGGAACTATACGAG.

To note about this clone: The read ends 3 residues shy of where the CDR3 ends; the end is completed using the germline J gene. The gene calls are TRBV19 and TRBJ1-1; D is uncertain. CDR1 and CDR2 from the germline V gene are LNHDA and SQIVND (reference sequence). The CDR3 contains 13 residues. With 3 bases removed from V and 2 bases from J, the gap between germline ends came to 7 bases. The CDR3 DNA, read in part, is TGTGCCAGTAGTATTCAGGTTAACACTGAA. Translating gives CASSIQVNTE. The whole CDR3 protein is CASSIQVNTEAFF.

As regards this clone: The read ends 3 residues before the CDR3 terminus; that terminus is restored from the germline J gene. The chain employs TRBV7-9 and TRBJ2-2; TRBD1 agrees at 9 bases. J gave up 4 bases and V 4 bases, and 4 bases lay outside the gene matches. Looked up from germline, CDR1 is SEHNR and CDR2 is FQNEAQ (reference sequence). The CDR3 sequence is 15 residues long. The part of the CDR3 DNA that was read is TGTGCCAGCAGCTGGACAGGGGTTGCCACCGGGGAG. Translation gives CASSWTGVATGE. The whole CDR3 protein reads CASSWTGVATGELFF.

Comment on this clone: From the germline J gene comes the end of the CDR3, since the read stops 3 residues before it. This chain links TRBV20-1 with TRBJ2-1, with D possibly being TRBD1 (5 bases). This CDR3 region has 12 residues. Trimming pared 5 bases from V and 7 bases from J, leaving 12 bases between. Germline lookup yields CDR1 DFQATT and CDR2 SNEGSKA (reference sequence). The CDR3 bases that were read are TGCAGTGCTCCCAGGGCTAGAAATGAG. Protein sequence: CSAPRARNE. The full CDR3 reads CSAPRARNEQFF.

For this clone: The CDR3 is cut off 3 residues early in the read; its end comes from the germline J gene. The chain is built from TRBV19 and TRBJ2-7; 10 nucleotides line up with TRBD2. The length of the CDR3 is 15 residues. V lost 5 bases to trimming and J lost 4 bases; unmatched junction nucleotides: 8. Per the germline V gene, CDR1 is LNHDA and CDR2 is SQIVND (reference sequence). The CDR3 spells CASSLVLAGIYEQYF. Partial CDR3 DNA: TGTGCCAGTAGTCTGGTACTAGCGGGAATTTACGAG.

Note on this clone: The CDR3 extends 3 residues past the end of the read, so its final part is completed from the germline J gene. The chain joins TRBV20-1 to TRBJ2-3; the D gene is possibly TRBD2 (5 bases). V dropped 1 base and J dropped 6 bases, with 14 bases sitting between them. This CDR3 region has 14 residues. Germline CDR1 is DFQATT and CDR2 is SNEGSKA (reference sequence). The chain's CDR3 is CSARVALVRDTQYF. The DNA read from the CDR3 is TGCAGTGCTAGAGTTGCACTAGTCAGGGATACG.